This T cell receptor beta chain was sequenced for a study of blood T cell repertoires in COVID-19. On the study more broadly: Researchers got acute and convalescent COVID-19 samples from the United States, Italy and Spain. In each case, the material was cDNA or gDNA derived from T cells, B-cell-depleted T cells, or PBMCs.

In the authors' methods: Scientists estimated how many nucleated cells there were by amplifying reference gene primers. Sequencing used immunoSEQ multiplex PCR; TCRdb keeps in-frame clones, though not all of them. From that table come the V and J calls and clone size; the DNA was used to work out D and trimming. In the table there are about 180,000 clones, about 86% of which are singletons. The CDR3 length is 13 residues. Per the germline V gene, CDR1 is GTSNPN and CDR2 is SVGIG (reference sequence). The V and J ends lost 8 bases and 5 bases, in that order; junction bases with no gene match: 8. The chain is built from TRBV30 and TRBJ1-4, with 7 bases matching TRBD1. Sequenced: peripheral blood. This sequence originates from a man aged 50 to 59 with active or convalescent COVID-19. The CDR3 DNA reads as TGTGCCGGGTACAGGGGATTAAATGAAAAACTGTTTTTT. Translated, it gives CAGYRGLNEKLFF.